The present TCR beta chain was sequenced within a study of T-cell memory formation after mild COVID-19. At the level of the study: For the most part, TCR clusters were specific to one donor.

Sample barcodes and UMIs were carried by the TCR alpha and TCR beta cDNA libraries that 5'RACE generated with constant-segment primers. TCRdb processed the 5' RACE reads anew with MiXCR; each CDR3 protein has one entry. The sample holds 390,000 or so distinct CDR3 sequences, roughly 15% seen once. This clonotype has a count of ten or more. Its antigen is unknown. V was shortened by 4 bases and J by 1 base, with 18 bases between the two germline ends. The CDR3 has 17 amino acids. Germline CDR1 is SEHNR and CDR2 is FQNEAQ (reference sequence). Study conclusions and caveats: Whereas later expanders leaned CD4+, clones contracting day 15 to 85 showed a balanced CD4/CD8 makeup. Mainly CM and EM harbored the contracting CD4+ clones; mainly EMRA harbored the CD8+ ones.

The sequence was collected from a man between 18 and 29 years old who had mild COVID-19 (a few samples of this study predate the infection). Cell type and time point are not known. This rearrangement joins TRBV7-9 to TRBJ2-3, with D perhaps TRBD2 (6 bases). Sequenced material: PBMCs or a T cell subset sorted from them (not recorded which). CDR3 DNA: TGTGCCAGCAGCTCGCCCGCCTCTTCTAGCGGCACAGATACGCAGTATTTT. Amino acids: CASSSPASSSGTDTQYF.